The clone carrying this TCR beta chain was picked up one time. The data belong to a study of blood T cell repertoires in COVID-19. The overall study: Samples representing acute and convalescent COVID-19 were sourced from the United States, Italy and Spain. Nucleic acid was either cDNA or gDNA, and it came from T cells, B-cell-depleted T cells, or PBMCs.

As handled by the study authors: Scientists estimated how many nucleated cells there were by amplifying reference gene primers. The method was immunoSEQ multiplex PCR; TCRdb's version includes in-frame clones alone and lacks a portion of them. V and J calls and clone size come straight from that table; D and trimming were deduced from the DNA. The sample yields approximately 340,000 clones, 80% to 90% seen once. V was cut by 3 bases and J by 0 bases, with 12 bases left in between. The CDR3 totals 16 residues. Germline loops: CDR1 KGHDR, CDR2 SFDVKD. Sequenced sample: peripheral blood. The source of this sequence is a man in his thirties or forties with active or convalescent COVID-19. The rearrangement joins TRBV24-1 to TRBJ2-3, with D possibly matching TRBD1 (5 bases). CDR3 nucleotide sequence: TGTGCCACCAGTGATAACGCAGGGCCGAGCACAGATACGCAGTATTTT. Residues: CATSDNAGPSTDTQYF.